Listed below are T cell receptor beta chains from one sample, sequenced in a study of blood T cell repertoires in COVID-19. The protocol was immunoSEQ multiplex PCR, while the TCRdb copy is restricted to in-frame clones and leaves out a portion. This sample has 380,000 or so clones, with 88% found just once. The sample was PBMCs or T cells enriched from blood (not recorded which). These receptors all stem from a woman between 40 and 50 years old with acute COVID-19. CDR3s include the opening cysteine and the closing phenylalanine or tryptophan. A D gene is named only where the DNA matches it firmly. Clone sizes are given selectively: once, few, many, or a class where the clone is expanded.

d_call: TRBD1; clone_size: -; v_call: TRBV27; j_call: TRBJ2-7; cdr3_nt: TGTGCCAGCAGCCCGGGACAGGGAGACGAGCAGTACTTC; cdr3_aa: CASSPGQGDEQYF
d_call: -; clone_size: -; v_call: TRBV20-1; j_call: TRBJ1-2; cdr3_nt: TGCAGTGCTAGAGATTTCTCTGGCTACACCTTC; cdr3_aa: CSARDFSGYTF
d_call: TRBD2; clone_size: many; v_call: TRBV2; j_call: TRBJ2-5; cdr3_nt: TGTGCCAGCAGTTCCAGACTAGCGGGGGGACAAGAGACCCAGTACTTC; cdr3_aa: CASSSRLAGGQETQYF
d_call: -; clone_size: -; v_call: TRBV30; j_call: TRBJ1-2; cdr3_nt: TGTGCCTGGAGCGTGCAGGGAGGAGATGGCTACACCTTC; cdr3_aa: CAWSVQGGDGYTF
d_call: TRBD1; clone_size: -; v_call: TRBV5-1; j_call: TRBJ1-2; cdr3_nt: TGCGCCAGCCGATCCTCCGGGACAGGGGGCTATGGCTACACCTTC; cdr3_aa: CASRSSGTGGYGYTF
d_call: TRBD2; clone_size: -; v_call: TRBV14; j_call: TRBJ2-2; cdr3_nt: TGTGCCAGCAGCTCCTTAGCGGGGGGGCCAACCGGGGAGCTGTTTTTT; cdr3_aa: CASSSLAGGPTGELFF
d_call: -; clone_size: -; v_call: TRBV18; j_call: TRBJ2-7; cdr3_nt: TGTGCCAGCTCACCCTCCAGGGAACACTACGAGCAGTACTTC; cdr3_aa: CASSPSREHYEQYF
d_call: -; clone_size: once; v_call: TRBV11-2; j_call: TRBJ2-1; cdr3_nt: TGTGCCAGCACCCGCGAGGCCGGGAACTCCTACAATGAGCAGTTCTTC; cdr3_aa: CASTREAGNSYNEQFF
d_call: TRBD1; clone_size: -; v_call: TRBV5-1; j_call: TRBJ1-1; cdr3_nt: TGCGCCAGCAGCCCCGGGACAGGGGGAGTGAACACTGAAGCTTTCTTT; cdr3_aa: CASSPGTGGVNTEAFF
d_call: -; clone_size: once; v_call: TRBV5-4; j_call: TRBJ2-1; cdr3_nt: TGTGCCAGCAGCCTTTCCGGGACTTCTGCCTACAATGAGCAGTTCTTC; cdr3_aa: CASSLSGTSAYNEQFF
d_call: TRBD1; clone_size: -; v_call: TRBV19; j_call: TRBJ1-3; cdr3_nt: TGTGCCAGCTCCATTTACAGGGGATCAGACACCATATATTTT; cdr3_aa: CASSIYRGSDTIYF
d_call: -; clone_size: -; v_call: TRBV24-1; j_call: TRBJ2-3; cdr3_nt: TGTGCCACCAGTGATCCTGGGACTGGGTTCGATACGCAGTATTTT; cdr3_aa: CATSDPGTGFDTQYF
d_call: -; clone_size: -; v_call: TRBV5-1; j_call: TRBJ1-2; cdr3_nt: TGCGCCAGCAGAGGGACAACCGCCTATGGCTACACCTTC; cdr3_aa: CASRGTTAYGYTF
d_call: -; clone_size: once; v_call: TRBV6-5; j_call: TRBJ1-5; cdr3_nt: TGTGCCAGCAGTCTACAAAGGCCAGGGGCACAGCCCCAGCATTTT; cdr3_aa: CASSLQRPGAQPQHF